The entry that follows covers one T cell receptor beta chain sequence. Trimming took 6 bases from V and 14 from J; bases not matched to a gene: 12. Germline CDR1 is KGHSH and CDR2 is LQKENI. CDR3 size: 13 residues. The entry originates in a study of glioma-infiltrating T cells after dendritic cell vaccination. At the level of the study: Dendritic cell vaccination trial patients had either newly diagnosed or recurrent glioblastoma.

The sample's time point: after dendritic cell vaccination, including at tumor progression/relapse. Only patients with spare fresh-frozen tumor and over two years of follow-up were included. Up to 2 ug genomic DNA was used for TCRB CDR3 amplification. Profiled with immunoSEQ multiplex PCR; TCRdb holds only in-frame clones, not every one. The sample lists about 50,000 clones; roughly 90% were seen once. The clonotype was recovered from a human donor with glioblastoma. The starting material was blood, obtained after dendritic cell vaccination. The chain carries TRBV18 and TRBJ2-3, with TRBD2 matching over 9 bases. The CDR3 DNA reads TGTGCCAGCTCCCAAAAACGGGCGGGAGGGCCGTATTTT. It specifies CASSQKRAGGPYF.